This T cell receptor beta chain was identified during a study of T cells in women clearing cervical HPV infection. Whole-study context: Controls' single incident HPV16 infection cleared within 12 months without precancer. Case blood drawn at lesion detection; control blood after infection cleared.

A note on this clone: The DNA ends 3 residues before the CDR3 does, and the rest of the CDR3 is filled in from the germline J gene.

The assay was immunoSEQ multiplex PCR, and TCRdb's table has in-frame clones only and misses some. This listing includes 40,000 to 45,000 clones. CDR1 and CDR2 (germline): DFQATT, SNEGSKA (reference sequence). The CDR3 spans 16 residues. Losses at the gene ends were 6 bases for V and 8 bases for J; bases not matched to a gene: 15. The source is a woman aged 18 to 75 with a cervical HPV16 infection that either progressed to CIN3+ or cleared (not recorded which). The chain uses TRBV20-1 and TRBJ2-1, with 11 positions matching TRBD2. Sequences were obtained from blood buffy coat. CDR3 loop: CSAKTHSGRAGDEQFF. CDR3 DNA, as far as it was read: TGCAGTGCCAAAACTCATAGCGGGAGGGCCGGGGATGAG.